This entry lists 22 T cell receptor beta chains sequenced from one sample in a study of T cells after yellow fever vaccination. TCRdb re-called the 5' RACE reads through MiXCR, storing one row per CDR3 protein. The repertoire holds around 140,000 distinct CDR3 sequences, with more than 6% as singletons. The sample was CD4+ T cells sorted from PBMCs, taken 5 days after the yellow fever booster vaccination. Every receptor here comes from a man in his thirties or forties who received the YFV17D yellow fever vaccine.

This clonotype was counted at least ten times. The V call is TRBV23-1, the J call TRBJ1-4, with D perhaps TRBD1 (5 bases). TRBV23-1 is sorted into the ORF group, with uncertain function. The CDR3 sequence is 14 residues long. The V and J ends lost 6 bases and 6 bases respectively, with 14 bases between them. Here the CDR3 DNA reads TGCGCCAGCAGCCAGGGCCCTCCAGATGAAAAACTGTTTTTT. This gives the protein CASSQGPPDEKLFF.

There are many counts of this clonotype. The rearrangement links TRBV5-1 to TRBJ1-1, with D uncertain. There are 12 residues in the CDR3. CDR1 and CDR2 (germline): SGHRS, YFSETQ. V was clipped by 5 bases and J by 0 bases, with 5 bases between them. CDR3 loop: CASSAVNTEAFF. CDR3 bases: TGCGCCAGCAGTGCGGTGAACACTGAAGCTTTCTTT.

This clonotype was recorded at least ten times. V is TRBV28 and J is TRBJ2-7, with 8 bases identical to TRBD1. V shed 3 bases and J 3 bases; nucleotides not matched to a gene: 13. This CDR3 contains 17 residues. The V gene's germline CDR1 is MDHEN and CDR2 SYDVKM. In DNA form, the CDR3 reads TGTGCCAGCAGTTTCACCCCCAGGACAGGGATTAGCTACGAGCAGTACTTC. Its protein product is CASSFTPRTGISYEQYF. The full variable domain, in which reference TRBV28 and TRBJ2-7 provide the parts outside the CDR3, is DVKVTQSSRYLVKRTGEKVFLECVQDMDHENMFWYRQDPGLGLRLIYFSYDVKMKEKGDIPEGYSVSREKKERFSLILESASTNQTSMYLCASSFTPRTGISYEQYFGPGTRLTVT.

The rearrangement joins TRBV6-1 to TRBJ2-1, with D perhaps TRBD2 (6 bases). The germline gives CDR1 MNHNS, CDR2 SASEGT. The CDR3 is 13 residues long. With 8 bases removed from V and 4 bases from J, the gap between germline ends came to 12 bases. The CDR3 loop reads CASRDWPYNEQFF. In DNA, the CDR3 is TGTGCCAGCCGGGACTGGCCTTACAATGAGCAGTTCTTC.

This clonotype has ten or more counts. The J gene is TRBJ1-6, the V gene TRBV5-1; possibly TRBD1 for D (5 bases). Per the germline V gene, CDR1 is SGHRS and CDR2 is YFSETQ. The CDR3 sequence is 15 residues long. V lost 4 bases and J lost 8, with 16 bases in between. The CDR3 nucleotides read TGCGCCAGCAGCGGAGGGACGGACCCCTATTCACCCCTCCACTTT. Its protein is CASSGGTDPYSPLHF. The complete variable domain, with remaining parts taken from reference TRBV5-1 and TRBJ1-6, reads KAGVTQTPRYLIKTRGQQVTLSCSPISGHRSVSWYQQTPGQGLQFLFEYFSETQRNKGNFPGRFSGRQFSNSRSEMNVSTLELGDSALYLCASSGGTDPYSPLHFGNGTRLTVT.

This clonotype has a count of ten or more. The chain joins TRBV20-1 to TRBJ2-1; 9 bases match TRBD2. Trimming at V came to 6 bases and at J to 4 bases, leaving 7 bases not matched to a gene. Germline V gives CDR1 DFQATT, CDR2 SNEGSKA (reference sequence). The CDR3 sequence is 14 residues long. CDR3 nucleotides: TGCAGTGCGGGAGTAGCGGGAGTATACAATGAGCAGTTCTTC. It yields the protein CSAGVAGVYNEQFF.

This clonotype was detected many times. The chain has TRBV12-3 or TRBV12-4 and TRBJ1-3; unclear D gene. V gave up 3 bases and J gave up 0 bases, with 9 bases separating them. The length of the CDR3 is 15 residues. The CDR3 spells CASSFRGYSGNTIYF. The CDR3 coding sequence is TGTGCCAGCAGTTTCCGAGGCTACTCTGGAAACACCATATATTTT.

The V and J genes are TRBV11-2 and TRBJ2-1; the D gene could be TRBD1 or TRBD2 (5 bases each). Germline CDR1 is SGHAT and CDR2 is FQNNGV. The CDR3 is 15 residues long. The V end lost 3 bases, the J end lost 3 bases, and 12 bases lay between the germline ends. The CDR3 is CASSFQGTHYNEQFF. The CDR3 DNA is TGTGCCAGCAGCTTTCAAGGGACCCACTACAATGAGCAGTTCTTC.

This clonotype came up many times. This chain uses TRBV6-5 with TRBJ1-2, with a tentative D call TRBD1 (5 bases). Per the germline V gene, CDR1 is MNHEY and CDR2 is SVGAGI. The CDR3 spans 15 residues. V shed 2 bases and J shed 8 bases, with 18 bases lying between them. The CDR3: CASSYGRVSFRGYTF. The CDR3 DNA sequence: TGTGCCAGCAGTTACGGCAGGGTCTCTTTTAGGGGCTACACCTTC.

This clonotype was observed many times. V gene TRBV9 combines with J gene TRBJ2-5, with no clear D. From germline, CDR1 is SGDLS and CDR2 YYNGEE. V lost 7 bases and J lost 5, with 3 bases in between. The CDR3 covers 9 residues. The CDR3 region is CASGETQYF. CDR3 DNA: TGTGCCAGCGGGGAGACCCAGTACTTC. Drawing the rest from reference TRBV9 and TRBJ2-5, the complete variable domain is DSGVTQTPKHLITATGQRVTLRCSPRSGDLSVYWYQQSLDQGLQFLIQYYNGEERAKGNILERFSAQQFPDLHSELNLSSLELGDSALYFCASGETQYFGPGTRLLVL.

This clonotype has a count of ten or more. The chain has TRBV10-3 and TRBJ2-2; D not certain. CDR3 length: 13 amino acids. The germline CDR1 and CDR2 sequences are ENHRY and SYGVKD. V was shortened by 9 bases and J by 7 bases, with 15 bases between the two germline ends. Here the CDR3 reads CAISGRSDGELFF. The DNA for the CDR3 is TGTGCCATTTCCGGCAGGAGTGACGGGGAGCTGTTTTTT.

The sample holds many counts of this clonotype. V gene TRBV5-1 combines with J gene TRBJ2-7; the D gene is possibly TRBD1 (6 bases). V lost 0 bases and J 6 bases, leaving 13 bases between the germline ends. Germline loops: CDR1 SGHRS, CDR2 YFSETQ. The CDR3 has 14 amino acids. This chain's CDR3 is CASSLVQGSIEQYF. CDR3 nucleotide sequence: TGCGCCAGCAGCTTGGTTCAGGGGAGCATCGAGCAGTACTTC.

The V call is TRBV29-1, the J call TRBJ2-7; a possible D gene is TRBD2 (5 bases). CDR3 length: 12 amino acids. V was cut by 6 bases and J by 0 bases, with 9 bases left in between. CDR1 and CDR2 (germline): SQVTM, ANQGSEA. The CDR3 protein is CSVKRGSYEQYF. The CDR3 DNA reads as TGCAGCGTCAAACGGGGCTCCTACGAGCAGTACTTC.

This clonotype was counted many times. The chain combines TRBV2 with TRBJ2-3, with a possible D match to TRBD2 (5 bases). V dropped 3 bases and J dropped 2 bases, with 15 bases sitting between them. Per germline, CDR1 SNHLY and CDR2 FYNNEI. This CDR3 comprises 16 residues. CDR3 in amino acids: CASSDETRFYTDTQYF. CDR3 DNA sequence: TGTGCCAGCAGTGATGAAACTAGATTCTACACAGATACGCAGTATTTT.

In its sample, this clonotype was seen many times. V usage is TRBV3-1 and J usage is TRBJ2-2, with TRBD1 identical over 8 bases. The CDR3 consists of 16 residues. The germline gives CDR1 LGHDT, CDR2 YNNKEL (reference sequence). The J segment lost 6 bases and the V segment lost 4 bases, leaving 10 bases of the junction unmatched. The CDR3 region has the DNA TGTGCCAGCAGCCTCCTACACACAGGGGGGTCCGGGGAGCTGTTTTTT. Encoded protein: CASSLLHTGGSGELFF.

At least ten counts were recorded for this clonotype. This sequence joins TRBV5-1 and TRBJ2-1; 9 nucleotides align to TRBD1. V lost 0 bases and J lost 7; bases outside the gene matches: 5. This CDR3 spans 15 amino acids. Germline CDR1 and CDR2: SGHRS and YFSETQ. The CDR3 protein is CASSLAGQGRNEQFF. The CDR3 region has the DNA TGCGCCAGCAGCTTGGCGGGACAGGGCAGGAATGAGCAGTTCTTC.

As DNA, the CDR3 is TGTGCCAGCAGCTACGGGACTAGCGGGAGTATCGATGAGCAGTTCTTC. It is translated as CASSYGTSGSIDEQFF. The J gene is TRBJ2-1, the V gene TRBV7-9; 14 positions agree with TRBD2. The CDR3 loop spans 16 amino acids. The V and J ends lost 4 bases and 8 bases, in that order; junction bases with no gene match: 7. Germline CDR1 SEHNR, CDR2 FQNEAQ (reference sequence).

This clonotype has a count of ten or more. This rearrangement joins TRBV15 to TRBJ2-7; no clear D. The CDR3 extends over 13 amino acids. Germline CDR1 is LNHNV and CDR2 is YYDKDF (reference sequence). V gave up 1 base and J gave up 4 bases, with 8 bases separating them. Here the CDR3 reads CATSRGSEYEQYF. CDR3 nucleotides: TGTGCCACCAGCAGAGGGTCGGAGTACGAGCAGTACTTC.

This clonotype was seen ten or more times. The rearrangement uses TRBV20-1 and TRBJ2-7; D gene uncertain. The CDR3 is 13 amino acids. V was pared by 3 bases and J by 2 bases, with 11 bases between. Germline values: CDR1 DFQATT, CDR2 SNEGSKA (reference sequence). CDR3 bases: TGCAGTGCTAGCGGCGGCGCTACCTACGAGCAGTACTTC. It yields the protein CSASGGATYEQYF.

The V gene is TRBV18, the J gene TRBJ1-1, with a possible D match to TRBD1 (5 bases). The CDR3 sequence is 13 residues long. Germline V gene sequence: CDR1 KGHSH, CDR2 LQKENI. Trimming took 3 bases from V and 1 from J, leaving 6 bases between them. The CDR3 DNA sequence: TGTGCCAGCTCACCGGGGGGGAACACTGAAGCTTTCTTT. It specifies CASSPGGNTEAFF.

This clonotype was seen more than once but under ten times. The V call is TRBV5-6, the J call TRBJ2-7; possibly TRBD2 for D (5 bases). In germline, CDR1 is SGHDT, CDR2 YYEEEE. Between the trimmed V and J ends, which lost 3 bases and 2 bases, there was a span of 12 bases. This CDR3 has 14 amino acids. CDR3 residues: CASSSGLVAYEQYF. The CDR3 DNA is TGTGCCAGCAGCTCTGGACTGGTCGCCTACGAGCAGTACTTC.

This clonotype was picked up many times. The V and J genes are TRBV19 and TRBJ1-6; the D gene is possibly TRBD1 (5 bases). Germline V gives CDR1 LNHDA, CDR2 SQIVND (reference sequence). The V and J ends lost 7 bases and 10 bases respectively, with 17 bases between them. This CDR3 spans 14 amino acids. The CDR3: CASTLGEGLSPLHF. CDR3 in DNA: TGTGCCAGTACCCTGGGGGAGGGGCTGTCACCCCTCCACTTT.